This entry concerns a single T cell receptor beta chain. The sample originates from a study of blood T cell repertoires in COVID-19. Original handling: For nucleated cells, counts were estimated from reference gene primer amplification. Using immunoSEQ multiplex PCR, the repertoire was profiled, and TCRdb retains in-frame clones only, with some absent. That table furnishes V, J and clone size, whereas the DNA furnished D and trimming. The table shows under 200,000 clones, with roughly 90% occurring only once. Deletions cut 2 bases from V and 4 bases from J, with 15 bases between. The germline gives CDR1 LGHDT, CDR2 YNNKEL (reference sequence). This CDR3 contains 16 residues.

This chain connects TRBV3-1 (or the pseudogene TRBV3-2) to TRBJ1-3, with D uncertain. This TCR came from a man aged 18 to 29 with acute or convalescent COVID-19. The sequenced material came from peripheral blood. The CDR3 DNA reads TGTGCCAGCAGCCAATTGACAATAACCGCCGGAAACACCATATATTTT. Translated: CASSQLTITAGNTIYF.